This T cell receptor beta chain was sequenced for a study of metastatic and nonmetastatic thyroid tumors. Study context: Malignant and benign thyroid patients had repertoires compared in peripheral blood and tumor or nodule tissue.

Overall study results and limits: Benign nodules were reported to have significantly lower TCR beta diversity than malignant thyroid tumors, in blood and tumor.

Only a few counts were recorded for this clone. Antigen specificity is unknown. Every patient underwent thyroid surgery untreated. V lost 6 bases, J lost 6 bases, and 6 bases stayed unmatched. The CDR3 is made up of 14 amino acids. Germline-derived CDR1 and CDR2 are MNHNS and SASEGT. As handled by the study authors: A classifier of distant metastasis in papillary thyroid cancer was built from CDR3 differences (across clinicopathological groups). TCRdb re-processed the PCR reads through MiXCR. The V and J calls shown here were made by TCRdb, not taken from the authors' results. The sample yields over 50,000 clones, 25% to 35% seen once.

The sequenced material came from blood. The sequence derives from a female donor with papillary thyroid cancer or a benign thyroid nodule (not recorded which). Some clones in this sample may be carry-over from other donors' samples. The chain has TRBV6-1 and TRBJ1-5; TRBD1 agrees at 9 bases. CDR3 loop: CASSQDRGSQPQHF. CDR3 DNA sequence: TGTGCCAGCAGCCAGGACAGGGGTTCTCAGCCCCAGCATTTT.